The TCR beta chain under discussion was sequenced for a study of T cell repertoires in cytomegalovirus infection. TCRdb re-derived calls from the reads in MiXCR, one entry per CDR3 protein. The table records approximately 990,000 distinct CDR3 sequences, around 29% of them present only once. This clonotype showed up many times. Its antigen is still unknown. This receptor was identified in a human donor in good health (CMV status not recorded). Some clones in this sample may be carry-over from other donors' samples. This specimen consisted of cultured CD8+ T cells from PBMCs, obtained from culture after CMV antigen stimulation.

Here the CDR3 DNA reads TGTGCCAGCAGCTTAGGGACAGGCGTTAACAATGAGCAGTTCTTC. Protein sequence: CASSLGTGVNNEQFF. V usage is TRBV7-8 and J usage is TRBJ2-1; 7 bases fit TRBD1. In germline, CDR1 is SGHVS, CDR2 FQNEAQ. The CDR3 extends over 15 amino acids. Unmatched junction bases numbered 5, after V lost 1 base and J lost 5 bases.